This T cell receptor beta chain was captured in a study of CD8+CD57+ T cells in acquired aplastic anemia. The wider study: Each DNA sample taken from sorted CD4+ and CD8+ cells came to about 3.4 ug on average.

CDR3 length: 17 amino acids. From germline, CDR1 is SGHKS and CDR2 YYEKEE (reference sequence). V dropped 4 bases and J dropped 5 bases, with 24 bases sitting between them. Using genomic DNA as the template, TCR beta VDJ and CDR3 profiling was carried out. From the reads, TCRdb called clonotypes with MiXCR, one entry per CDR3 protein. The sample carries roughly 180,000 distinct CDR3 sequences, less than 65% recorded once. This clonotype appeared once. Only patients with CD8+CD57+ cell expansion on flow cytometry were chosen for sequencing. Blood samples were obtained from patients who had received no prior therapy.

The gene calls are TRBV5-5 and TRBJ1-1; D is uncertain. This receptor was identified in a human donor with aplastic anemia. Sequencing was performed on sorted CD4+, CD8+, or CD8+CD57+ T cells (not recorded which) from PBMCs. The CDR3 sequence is CASSPIASGPRFTEAFF. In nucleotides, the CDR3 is TGTGCCAGCAGCCCAATCGCTTCAGGACCTCGGTTTACTGAAGCTTTCTTT. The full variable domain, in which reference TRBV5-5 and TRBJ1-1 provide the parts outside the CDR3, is DAGVTQSPTHLIKTRGQQVTLRCSPISGHKSVSWYQQVLGQGPQFIFQYYEKEERGRGNFPDRFSARQFPNYSSELNVNALLLGDSALYLCASSPIASGPRFTEAFFGQGTRLTVV.